The 16 T cell receptor beta chains presented below share a single source sample, sequenced in a study of T cells in Graves' hyperthyroidism and ophthalmopathy. Amplification yielded TCR beta CDR3 regions, with RNA transcripts as the source. The HTBI primer set served for first-round RT-PCR of the TCR CDR3. From the multiplex PCR reads, TCRdb called clonotypes with MiXCR, one entry per CDR3 protein. The sample includes fewer than 400,000 distinct CDR3 sequences, 20% to 30% of them seen just once. Sample: blood. These TCRs come from a man aged 50 to 59 with Graves' hyperthyroidism.

In this sample, this clonotype turned up many times. V is TRBV20-1 and J is TRBJ2-1; 12 bases line up with TRBD2. V gave up 6 bases and J gave up 4 bases; unmatched junction bases: 4. The CDR3 consists of 14 residues. Looked up from germline, CDR1 is DFQATT and CDR2 is SNEGSKA (reference sequence). The CDR3 here is CSAKLAGGYNEQFF. As DNA, the CDR3 is TGCAGTGCCAAACTAGCGGGAGGATACAATGAGCAGTTCTTC.

This chain links TRBV9 with TRBJ2-3, with D maybe TRBD2 (6 bases). V lost 4 bases and J 1 base, leaving 13 bases between the germline ends. There are 15 residues in the CDR3. Looked up from germline, CDR1 is SGDLS and CDR2 is YYNGEE. The CDR3 DNA reads as TGTGCCAGCAGCCCCTCTAGCGCTCGCACAGATACGCAGTATTTT. It codes for CASSPSSARTDTQYF. The variable domain in full, with the rest retrieved from reference TRBV9 and TRBJ2-3, is DSGVTQTPKHLITATGQRVTLRCSPRSGDLSVYWYQQSLDQGLQFLIQYYNGEERAKGNILERFSAQQFPDLHSELNLSSLELGDSALYFCASSPSSARTDTQYFGPGTRLTVL.

The chain links TRBV28 to TRBJ2-1; the match to TRBD2 covers 12 bases. The CDR3 sequence is 16 residues long. The V gene's germline CDR1 is MDHEN and CDR2 SYDVKM. Trimming took 4 bases from V and 5 from J; bases not matched to a gene: 6. This chain's CDR3 is CASSSPASGRDNEQFF. In DNA, the CDR3 is TGTGCCAGCAGTTCCCCCGCTAGCGGGAGGGACAATGAGCAGTTCTTC.

This clonotype was picked up many times. The chain recombines TRBV7-3 with TRBJ2-1, with 11 positions matching TRBD2. The V gene end was trimmed by 5 bases and the J gene end by 11 bases; junction bases not matched to a gene: 14. Germline V CDR1 and CDR2: SGHTA, FQGTGA. CDR3 length: 16 residues. CDR3 amino acids: CASSQTGTSGTGQQFF. The CDR3 nucleotides are TGTGCCAGCAGCCAAACCGGGACTAGCGGAACCGGGCAGCAGTTCTTC.

This clonotype was picked up a small number of times. The V call is TRBV19, the J call TRBJ1-3; 9 nucleotides match TRBD1. J gave up 1 base and V 6 bases, and 10 bases lay outside the gene matches. Per germline, CDR1 LNHDA and CDR2 SQIVND (reference sequence). This CDR3 region has 17 residues. This CDR3 reads CASRGDREYGSGNTIYF. Here the CDR3 DNA reads TGTGCCAGTAGGGGGGACAGGGAGTATGGGTCTGGAAACACCATATATTTT.

The chain carries TRBV5-5 and TRBJ2-1; 10 bases align to TRBD1. Germline V CDR1 and CDR2: SGHKS, YYEKEE (reference sequence). Germline trimming cut 2 bases from V and 8 bases from J; bases unmatched to any gene: 7. The CDR3 loop spans 15 amino acids. The CDR3 spells CASSFGTGEGDEQFF. CDR3 DNA: TGTGCCAGCAGCTTTGGGACAGGGGAGGGGGATGAGCAGTTCTTC. The whole variable domain, remainder taken from reference TRBV5-5 and TRBJ2-1, is DAGVTQSPTHLIKTRGQQVTLRCSPISGHKSVSWYQQVLGQGPQFIFQYYEKEERGRGNFPDRFSARQFPNYSSELNVNALLLGDSALYLCASSFGTGEGDEQFFGPGTRLTVL.

Only a few counts were recorded for this clonotype. V gene TRBV2 combines with J gene TRBJ2-3, with D unresolved. The length of the CDR3 is 12 residues. V lost 4 bases and J lost 4, with 6 bases in between. Germline V gene data show CDR1 as SNHLY and CDR2 as FYNNEI. CDR3 DNA sequence: TGTGCCAGCAGTGGAACAGCAGATACGCAGTATTTT. Protein sequence: CASSGTADTQYF.

V is TRBV5-8 and J is TRBJ2-5; D possibly corresponds to TRBD1 (6 bases). Per germline, CDR1 SGHTS and CDR2 YDEGEE. CDR3 size: 14 residues. Trimming removed 2 bases from V and 2 bases from J, with 10 bases in between. The CDR3 spells CASSLTGTQETQYF. The DNA for the CDR3 is TGTGCCAGCAGCTTAACCGGGACACAAGAGACCCAGTACTTC.

This clonotype has a count of ten or more. The chain couples TRBV7-2 to TRBJ2-1; no clear D. The germline CDR1 and CDR2 sequences are SGHTA and FQGNSA. CDR3 size: 16 residues. Trimming took off 1 base at V and 3 bases at J, with 13 bases between the two ends. CDR3 in DNA: TGTGCCAGCAGCTTAGGGGCTATAGGGTTCTACAATGAGCAGTTCTTC. This gives the protein CASSLGAIGFYNEQFF.

This clonotype was counted only a few times. This chain joins TRBV2 and TRBJ2-7; the match to TRBD2 covers 7 bases. This CDR3 contains 14 residues. Germline trimming cut 10 bases from V and 2 bases from J; bases unmatched to any gene: 11. CDR1 is SNHLY and CDR2 is FYNNEI in the germline V gene. CDR3 sequence (DNA): TGTGCCACCCGGGACGGGAGGCTAACCTACGAGCAGTACTTC. Translation gives CATRDGRLTYEQYF.

The CDR3 loop reads CASSFARVGTEAFF. The CDR3 bases are TGTGCCAGCAGCTTCGCCAGGGTGGGCACTGAAGCTTTCTTT. The chain recombines TRBV7-9 with TRBJ1-1, with D maybe TRBD1 (5 bases). Looked up from germline, CDR1 is SEHNR and CDR2 is FQNEAQ (reference sequence). The CDR3 covers 14 residues. V was shortened by 3 bases and J by 4 bases, with 12 bases between the two germline ends.

This clonotype was seen a few times. The V call is TRBV2, the J call TRBJ2-7; D is ambiguous. Trimming pared 6 bases from V and 4 bases from J, leaving 13 bases between. The length of the CDR3 is 13 residues. The germline gives CDR1 SNHLY, CDR2 FYNNEI. This chain's CDR3 is CASRPPSLYEQYF. CDR3 DNA sequence: TGTGCCAGCAGGCCCCCCAGTTTATACGAGCAGTACTTC.

Remarks on this clonotype: A read error may explain this, as a much larger clone is one base away. The gene calls are TRBV3-1 and TRBJ1-2, with a weak D call TRBD1 (6 bases). Germline values: CDR1 LGHDT, CDR2 YNNKEL (reference sequence). The CDR3 has 14 amino acids. The CDR3, as DNA: TGTCCCAGCAGCGACCGGGACATAGTCTATGGCTACACCTTC. Translating it yields CPSSDRDIVYGYTF.

This clonotype came up a few times. This chain uses TRBV9 with TRBJ2-1; 9 bases are a match to TRBD2. V lost 4 bases, J lost 6 bases, and 14 bases stayed unmatched. The CDR3 has 17 amino acids. Germline V gives CDR1 SGDLS, CDR2 YYNGEE. CDR3 protein: CASSPKGLAGGRNEQFF. The CDR3 bases are TGTGCCAGCAGCCCGAAGGGGTTGGCGGGAGGGCGCAATGAGCAGTTCTTC.

This clonotype has a handful of counts. The CDR3 DNA reads as TGTGCCAGCAGCTACGATGGGGGCCGGCAGCCCCAGCATTTT. It translates to CASSYDGGRQPQHF. The chain carries TRBV12-3 or TRBV12-4 and TRBJ1-5; D is perhaps TRBD1 (6 bases). The CDR3 spans 14 residues. Deletions cut 6 bases from V and 7 bases from J, with 16 bases between.

This sequence joins TRBV30 and TRBJ2-2; no clear D. With 7 bases removed from V and 1 base from J, the gap between germline ends came to 10 bases. The CDR3 length is 13 residues. The V gene's germline CDR1 is GTSNPN and CDR2 SVGIG (reference sequence). CDR3 nucleotide sequence: TGTGCCTTTCGACCTGTGAACACCGGGGAGCTGTTTTTT. Encoded protein: CAFRPVNTGELFF. Looking up the rest from reference TRBV30 and TRBJ2-2 gives the full variable domain: SQTIHQWPATLVQPVGSPLSLECTVEGTSNPNLYWYRQAAGRGLQLLFYSVGIGQISSEVPQNLSASRPQDRQFILSSKKLLLSDSGFYLCAFRPVNTGELFFGEGSRLTVL.